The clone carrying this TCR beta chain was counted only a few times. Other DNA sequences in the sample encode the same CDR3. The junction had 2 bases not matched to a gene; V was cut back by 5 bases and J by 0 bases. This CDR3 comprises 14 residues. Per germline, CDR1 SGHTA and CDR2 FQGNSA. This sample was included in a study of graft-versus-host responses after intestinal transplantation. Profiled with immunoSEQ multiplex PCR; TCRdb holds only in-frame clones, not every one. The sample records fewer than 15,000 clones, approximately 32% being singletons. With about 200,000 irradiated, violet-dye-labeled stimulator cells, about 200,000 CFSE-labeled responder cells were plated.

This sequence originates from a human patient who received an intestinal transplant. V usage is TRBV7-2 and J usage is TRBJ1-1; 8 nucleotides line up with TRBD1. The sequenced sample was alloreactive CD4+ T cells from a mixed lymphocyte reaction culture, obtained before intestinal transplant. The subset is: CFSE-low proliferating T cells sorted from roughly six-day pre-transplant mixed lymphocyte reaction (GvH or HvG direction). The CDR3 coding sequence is TGTGCCAGCAGCCGGGACAGGTTGAACACTGAAGCTTTCTTT. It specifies CASSRDRLNTEAFF.